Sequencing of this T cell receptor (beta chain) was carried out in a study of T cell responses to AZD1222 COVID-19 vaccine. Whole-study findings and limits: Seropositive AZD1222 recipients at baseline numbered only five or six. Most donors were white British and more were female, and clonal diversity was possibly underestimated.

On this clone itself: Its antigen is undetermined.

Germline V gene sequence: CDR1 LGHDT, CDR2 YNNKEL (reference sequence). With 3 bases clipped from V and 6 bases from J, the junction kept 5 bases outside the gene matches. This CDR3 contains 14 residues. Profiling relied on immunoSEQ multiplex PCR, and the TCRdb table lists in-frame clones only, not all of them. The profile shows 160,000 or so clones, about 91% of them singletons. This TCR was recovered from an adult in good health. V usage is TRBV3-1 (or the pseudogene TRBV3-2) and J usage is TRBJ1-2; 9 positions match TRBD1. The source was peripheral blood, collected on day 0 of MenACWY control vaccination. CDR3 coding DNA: TGTGCCAGCAGCCAGGGGACAGGGAGGAATGGCTACACCTTC. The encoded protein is CASSQGTGRNGYTF.